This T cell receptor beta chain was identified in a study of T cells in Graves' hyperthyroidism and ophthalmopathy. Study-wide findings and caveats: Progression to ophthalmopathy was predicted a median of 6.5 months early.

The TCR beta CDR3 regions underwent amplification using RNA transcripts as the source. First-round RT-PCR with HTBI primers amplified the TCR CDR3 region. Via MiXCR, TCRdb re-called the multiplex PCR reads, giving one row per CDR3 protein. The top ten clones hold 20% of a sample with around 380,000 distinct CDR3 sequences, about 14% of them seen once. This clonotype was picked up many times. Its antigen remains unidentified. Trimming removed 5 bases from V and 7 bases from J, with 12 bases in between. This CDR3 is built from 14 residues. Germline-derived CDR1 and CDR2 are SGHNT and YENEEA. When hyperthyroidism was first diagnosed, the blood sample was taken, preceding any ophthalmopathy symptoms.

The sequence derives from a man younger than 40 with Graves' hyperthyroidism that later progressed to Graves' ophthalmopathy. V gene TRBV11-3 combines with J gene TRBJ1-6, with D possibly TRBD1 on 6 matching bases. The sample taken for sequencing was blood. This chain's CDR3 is CASSPTGTNSPLHF. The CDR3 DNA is TGTGCCAGCAGCCCCACAGGGACCAATTCACCCCTCCACTTT.